The 22 T cell receptor beta chains given below trace back to one sample, sequenced in a study of shared clonotypes between healthy human individuals. TCRdb keeps only in-frame clones here, not all; method: immunoSEQ multiplex PCR. The sample has 2,100,000 or so clones; 90% to 96% are singletons. The sequenced sample was naive CD4+ T cells sorted from blood. Subset: CD45RA+ positively selected. The receptors here all came from a man younger than 35 in good health.

This clone turned up a few times. The chain is built from TRBV30 and TRBJ2-7; D call uncertain. Germline V gives CDR1 GTSNPN, CDR2 SVGIG (reference sequence). The CDR3 has 13 residues. Trimming pared 3 bases from V and 2 bases from J, leaving 11 bases between. Written as DNA, the CDR3 is TGTGCCTGGAGGGGCCACCGAACCTACGAGCAGTACTTC. Its translation is CAWRGHRTYEQYF.

Details on this clone: Other DNA sequences from this sample encode an identical CDR3 as well. The chain employs TRBV27 and TRBJ1-5; D is possibly TRBD1 (5 bases). The V end was cut by 3 bases, the J end by 4 bases, with 13 bases between. Germline loops: CDR1 MNHEY, CDR2 SMNVEV (reference sequence). There are 15 residues in the CDR3. Here the CDR3 DNA reads TGTGCCAGCAGTTTGAACCGGGGCCCGAATCAGCCCCAGCATTTT. Amino acids: CASSLNRGPNQPQHF.

The chain couples TRBV11-2 to TRBJ1-1, with D possibly matching TRBD1 (6 bases). CDR1 and CDR2 (germline): SGHAT, FQNNGV. CDR3 length equals 11 residues. V was cut by 8 bases and J by 3 bases, with 7 bases left in between. CDR3 in amino acids: CASGGHTEAFF. The CDR3 nucleotides are TGTGCCAGCGGGGGCCACACTGAAGCTTTCTTT.

The chain combines TRBV9 with TRBJ1-1; D is unclear. Trimming removed 0 bases from V and 6 bases from J, with 15 bases in between. The germline CDR1 and CDR2 sequences are SGDLS and YYNGEE. The CDR3 is 15 residues long. The CDR3 protein is CASSVASQAPSEAFF. CDR3 sequence (DNA): TGTGCCAGCAGCGTAGCAAGCCAGGCTCCCTCTGAAGCTTTCTTT.

This chain connects TRBV6-1 to TRBJ1-1; D might be TRBD1 (6 bases). The length of the CDR3 is 13 residues. The germline V gene has CDR1 MNHNS and CDR2 SASEGT. V was clipped by 7 bases and J by 0 bases, with 9 bases between them. CDR3 in DNA: TGTGCCAGCACGGGGGCTATGAACACTGAAGCTTTCTTT. Translating it yields CASTGAMNTEAFF.

J is TRBJ1-2 and V is TRBV5-3; possible D gene TRBD1, 6 bases. TRBV5-3 is marked as an open reading frame, function uncertain. This CDR3 contains 17 residues. V was clipped by 0 bases and J by 2 bases, with 17 bases between them. CDR3 nucleotide sequence: TGTGCCAGAAGCTTGGGAGGGAGACAGGCGGACAACTATGGCTACACCTTC. The encoded protein is CARSLGGRQADNYGYTF.

The V gene is TRBV6-5, the J gene TRBJ2-5, with D possibly matching TRBD2 (5 bases). Germline V gene data show CDR1 as MNHEY and CDR2 as SVGAGI. The ends were cut back, 8 bases at V and 6 bases at J, with 10 bases in the middle. CDR3 length equals 11 residues. Here the CDR3 DNA reads TGTGCCAGCCACTCGGGAAAGACCCAGTACTTC. Translating gives CASHSGKTQYF.

V is TRBV28 and J is TRBJ2-7, with 8 bases lining up with TRBD2. V was pared by 6 bases and J by 7 bases, with 14 bases of the junction left unmatched. The CDR3 is 15 residues long. Germline CDR1 is MDHEN and CDR2 is SYDVKM. CDR3 residues: CASSLGGAGPGEQYF. The CDR3 nucleotides read TGTGCCAGCAGCCTCGGGGGGGCAGGACCTGGGGAGCAGTACTTC.

The rearrangement links TRBV7-2 to TRBJ2-3, with 8 bases matching TRBD1. The length of the CDR3 is 15 residues. V shed 6 bases and J 3 bases; nucleotides not matched to a gene: 8. Germline V lookup: CDR1 SGHTA, CDR2 FQGNSA. The CDR3 sequence: CASSHDRGRTDTQYF. CDR3 coding DNA: TGTGCCAGCAGTCACGACAGGGGCCGGACAGATACGCAGTATTTT. Supplemented by reference TRBV7-2 and TRBJ2-3, the full variable domain reads GAGVSQSPSNKVTEKGKDVELRCDPISGHTALYWYRQSLGQGLEFLIYFQGNSAPDKSGLPSDRFSAERTGGSVSTLTIQRTQQEDSAVYLCASSHDRGRTDTQYFGPGTRLTVL.

Written as DNA, the CDR3 is TGTGCCAGCAGAACCGGGACTCGGAGCTCCTACGAGCAGTACTTC. Translating it yields CASRTGTRSSYEQYF. The gene calls are TRBV6-5 and TRBJ2-7; TRBD2 is a possible D gene (6 bases). Trimming stripped 6 bases from V and 0 bases from J, with 15 bases between. CDR3 size: 15 residues. Germline V lookup: CDR1 MNHEY, CDR2 SVGAGI.

V usage is TRBV19 and J usage is TRBJ1-6; possibly TRBD1 for D (6 bases). The CDR3 runs to 15 residues. The germline gives CDR1 LNHDA, CDR2 SQIVND (reference sequence). Trimming shortened V by 4 bases and J by 5 bases, and 12 bases separated the two germline ends. The DNA for the CDR3 is TGTGCCAGTAGTAGGGCGGGACAACATAATTCACCCCTCCACTTT. Translated: CASSRAGQHNSPLHF. The full variable domain, in which reference TRBV19 and TRBJ1-6 provide the parts outside the CDR3, is DGGITQSPKYLFRKEGQNVTLSCEQNLNHDAMYWYRQDPGQGLRLIYYSQIVNDFQKGDIAEGYSVSREKKESFPLTVTSAQKNPTAFYLCASSRAGQHNSPLHFGNGTRLTVT.

The chain uses TRBV10-3 and TRBJ2-5, with D possibly called TRBD1 or TRBD2 (5 bases each). Trimming left V 6 bases short and J 4 bases short, with 12 bases between. Germline values: CDR1 ENHRY, CDR2 SYGVKD. The CDR3 extends over 13 amino acids. CDR3 nucleotide sequence: TGTGCCATCAGCCGGGACGCTGGAGAGACCCAGTACTTC. Residues: CAISRDAGETQYF.

The chain is built from TRBV5-1 and TRBJ1-4; no reliable D call. The CDR3 totals 13 residues. V shed 3 bases and J shed 4 bases, with 7 bases lying between them. In germline, CDR1 is SGHRS, CDR2 YFSETQ. The CDR3 coding sequence is TGCGCCAGCAGCTCTGCCCGTAATGAAAAACTGTTTTTT. Residues: CASSSARNEKLFF.

Turning to this clone: Within the sample, other DNA sequences also encode this same CDR3. The rearrangement joins TRBV5-1 to TRBJ1-1; the D is unclear. Germline V gene sequence: CDR1 SGHRS, CDR2 YFSETQ. V was shortened by 0 bases and J by 3 bases, with 6 bases between the two germline ends. CDR3 size: 13 residues. The CDR3 sequence is CASSLGGDTEAFF. CDR3 sequence (DNA): TGCGCCAGCAGCTTGGGTGGAGACACTGAAGCTTTCTTT.

The chain has TRBV6-5 and TRBJ1-2; D remains ambiguous. There are 15 residues in the CDR3. The V end was cut by 0 bases, the J end by 5 bases, with 13 bases between. From germline, CDR1 is MNHEY and CDR2 SVGAGI. CDR3 DNA: TGTGCCAGCAGTTACTCGCACGGCCTAGGGTATGGCTACACCTTC. Its translation is CASSYSHGLGYGYTF.

The chain has TRBV27 and TRBJ2-4, with TRBD2 matching over 9 bases. With V trimmed by 5 bases and J by 9 bases, 11 bases remained unmatched. From germline, CDR1 is MNHEY and CDR2 SMNVEV (reference sequence). This CDR3 is built from 15 residues. In DNA, the CDR3 is TGTGCCAGCAGTCCCACCCCCGGACTAGCGATCATTCAGTACTTC. This codes for CASSPTPGLAIIQYF.

V usage is TRBV29-1 and J usage is TRBJ1-2, with D perhaps TRBD1 (5 bases). Germline CDR1 and CDR2: SQVTM and ANQGSEA. The V end was cut by 2 bases, the J end by 2 bases, with 6 bases between. The CDR3 runs 12 residues. CDR3: CSVEQGNYGYTF. For the CDR3, the DNA is TGCAGCGTTGAACAGGGAAACTATGGCTACACCTTC.

This clone was observed a single time. The CDR3 region is CASSLDSYGYTF. The CDR3 coding sequence is TGTGCCAGCAGCCTCGACAGCTATGGCTACACCTTC. The chain employs TRBV9 and TRBJ1-2, with D tentatively TRBD1 (5 bases). Germline V lookup: CDR1 SGDLS, CDR2 YYNGEE. The CDR3 is made up of 12 amino acids. V gave up 4 bases and J gave up 4 bases, with 8 bases separating them.

The table lists this clone with a count of one. The V and J genes are TRBV11-2 and TRBJ2-5, with 15 bases matching TRBD2. CDR1 and CDR2 (germline): SGHAT, FQNNGV. J gave up 5 bases and V 5 bases, and 9 bases lay outside the gene matches. CDR3 length: 17 amino acids. The CDR3 spells CASSPGLAGGPGETQYF. DNA for the CDR3: TGTGCCAGCAGCCCCGGACTAGCGGGAGGGCCAGGGGAGACCCAGTACTTC. The whole variable domain, remainder taken from reference TRBV11-2 and TRBJ2-5, is EAGVAQSPRYKIIEKRQSVAFWCNPISGHATLYWYQQILGQGPKLLIQFQNNGVVDDSQLPKDRFSAERLKGVDSTLKIQPAKLEDSAVYLCASSPGLAGGPGETQYFGPGTRLLVL.

This chain joins TRBV18 and TRBJ2-5, with 7 positions matching TRBD1. The CDR3 runs 18 residues. Germline V CDR1 and CDR2: KGHSH, LQKENI. J gave up 2 bases and V 3 bases, and 15 bases lay outside the gene matches. CDR3: CASSPYMRQGFGQETQYF. The CDR3, as DNA: TGTGCCAGCTCACCGTACATGCGACAGGGTTTTGGGCAAGAGACCCAGTACTTC.

The chain employs TRBV14 and TRBJ2-7, with D maybe TRBD1 (5 bases). The CDR3 has 11 amino acids. V was cut by 4 bases and J by 5 bases, with 6 bases left in between. Germline CDR1 and CDR2: SGHDN and FVKESK. The CDR3 DNA sequence: TGTGCCAGCAGCCGACAGAACGAGCAGTACTTC. Translating gives CASSRQNEQYF.

The V gene is TRBV2, the J gene TRBJ1-1; 8 nucleotides agree with TRBD1. CDR3 size: 14 residues. Germline CDR1 reads SNHLY; CDR2 reads FYNNEI. The V segment lost 6 bases and the J segment 1 base; nucleotides outside the gene matches: 4. The CDR3 region has the DNA TGTGCCAGCAGACCGGACAGGGCGAACACTGAAGCTTTCTTT. Protein: CASRPDRANTEAFF.